This is a list of T cell receptor beta chains from one sample in a study of T cell responses to AZD1222 COVID-19 vaccine. Clones were read by immunoSEQ multiplex PCR, and TCRdb kept only the in-frame ones, dropping some. The table shows some 170,000 clones, with approximately 88% occurring only once. The sample here was peripheral blood, taken on day 0 of AZD1222 vaccination. Receptors originate from an adult in good health. Each CDR3 is given with its conserved first and last residue. D genes are given only for firm matches. Not every row has a clone size; where given, it reads once, few, many or a size class.

CASSYLGGNSNQPQHF | TGTGCCAGCAGTTACCTAGGGGGGAATAGCAATCAGCCCCAGCATTTT | . | TRBJ1-5 | TRBV6-5 | .
CASSSPSGTTDTQYF | TGTGCCAGCAGCTCGCCCTCGGGGACCACAGATACGCAGTATTTT | . | TRBJ2-3 | TRBV28 | .
CASSPQPGLGQETQYF | TGTGCCAGCAGCCCACAGCCGGGACTAGGGCAAGAGACCCAGTACTTC | TRBD2 | TRBJ2-5 | TRBV7-6 | .
CASSERAARDAGYTF | TGTGCCAGCAGTGAAAGGGCAGCCAGGGATGCTGGCTACACCTTC | . | TRBJ1-2 | TRBV2 | .
CASSLSDGQETQYF | TGCGCCAGCAGCTTGTCGGACGGGCAAGAGACCCAGTACTTC | . | TRBJ2-5 | TRBV5-1 | .
CASTYGTSPETQYF | TGTGCCAGCACCTACGGGACTAGTCCTGAGACCCAGTACTTC | TRBD2 | TRBJ2-5 | TRBV6-6 | once
CATSDGPGANEKLFF | TGTGCCACCAGTGACGGCCCTGGGGCTAATGAAAAACTGTTTTTT | . | TRBJ1-4 | TRBV24-1 | .
CASSVGLGTYNEQFF | TGTGCCAGCAGCGTAGGCCTGGGAACCTACAATGAGCAGTTCTTC | . | TRBJ2-1 | TRBV9 | .
CASSLLLSRLTRPGELFF | TGCGCCAGCAGCCTCCTATTAAGTCGGCTAACTCGACCCGGGGAGCTGTTTTTT | . | TRBJ2-2 | TRBV4-3 | .
CAGGEGSTGELFF | TGTGCCGGGGGGGAGGGTAGCACCGGGGAGCTGTTTTTT | TRBD2 | TRBJ2-2 | TRBV6-5 | .
CASSFQGLGTEAFF | TGTGCCAGCAGCTTCCAGGGGTTGGGGACTGAAGCTTTCTTT | . | TRBJ1-1 | TRBV7-9 | .
CASSLHGTSGNTGELFF | TGTGCCAGCAGCTTACACGGGACTAGTGGGAACACCGGGGAGCTGTTTTTT | TRBD2 | TRBJ2-2 | TRBV7-9 | once
CASRAGLAATYEQYF | TGCGCCAGCAGGGCCGGACTAGCAGCAACCTACGAGCAGTACTTC | TRBD2 | TRBJ2-7 | TRBV10-2 | .
CAGQVNTEAFF | TGTGCCGGACAGGTGAACACTGAAGCTTTCTTT | TRBD1 | TRBJ1-1 | TRBV7-9 | .
CASSVGTADEQFF | TGTGCCAGCAGCGTAGGGACAGCTGATGAGCAGTTCTTC | . | TRBJ2-1 | TRBV9 | .
CASSPGTGSYNEQFF | TGTGCCAGCAGTCCCGGAACGGGCTCCTACAATGAGCAGTTCTTC | . | TRBJ2-1 | TRBV2 | .
CASSEASGYSNQPQHF | TGTGCCAGCAGTGAAGCTTCGGGTTATAGCAATCAGCCCCAGCATTTT | . | TRBJ1-5 | TRBV6-1 | .
CASSLRENTEAFF | TGTGCCAGCAGTTTACGGGAGAACACTGAAGCTTTCTTT | . | TRBJ1-1 | TRBV27 | .
CASSEGVKQYYGYTF | TGTGCCAGCAGTGAAGGGGTTAAACAGTACTATGGCTACACCTTC | . | TRBJ1-2 | TRBV2 | .
CASSGGRIEAFF | TGTGCCAGCAGTGGGGGACGGATTGAAGCTTTCTTT | . | TRBJ1-1 | TRBV12-3/TRBV12-4 | .
CASSLAVGRNTIYF | TGTGCCAGCAGCTTAGCAGTCGGGCGAAACACCATATATTTT | . | TRBJ1-3 | TRBV7-9 | few
CASSPNSPGFSKTEAFF | TGTGCCAGCTCACCCAACTCACCGGGTTTTTCTAAAACTGAAGCTTTCTTT | . | TRBJ1-1 | TRBV18 | .
CASSLGLAAASYEQYF | TGTGCCAGCAGCTTGGGACTAGCGGCCGCCTCCTACGAGCAGTACTTC | TRBD2 | TRBJ2-7 | TRBV7-8 | .
CASSYRGTGELFF | TGTGCCAGCAGTTACAGGGGAACCGGGGAGCTGTTTTTT | . | TRBJ2-2 | TRBV6-2/TRBV6-3 | .
CASRQASGRWYEQYF | TGTGCCAGCAGACAAGCTAGCGGGAGGTGGTACGAGCAGTACTTC | TRBD2 | TRBJ2-7 | TRBV6-5 | .
CASSLEEGGVTEAFF | TGCGCCAGCAGCTTGGAGGAGGGTGGGGTAACTGAAGCTTTCTTT | . | TRBJ1-1 | TRBV5-1 | few
CASSPPGTGGLGQYF | TGTGCCAGCAGTCCACCCGGGACAGGGGGCCTAGGGCAGTACTTC | TRBD1 | TRBJ2-7 | TRBV28 | .
CASSEGAGGQEKLFF | TGTGCCAGCAGCGAAGGGGCAGGGGGGCAAGAAAAACTGTTTTTT | TRBD1 | TRBJ1-4 | TRBV9 | .
CASRRGQGANTGELFF | TGTGCCAGCAGGCGGGGACAGGGCGCGAACACCGGGGAGCTGTTTTTT | TRBD1 | TRBJ2-2 | TRBV5-5 | .
CASRLSLTGELFF | TGTGCCAGTCGATTGAGCCTAACCGGGGAGCTGTTTTTT | . | TRBJ2-2 | TRBV7-3 | .
CASSTGTGVTGELFF | TGCGCCAGCAGCACGGGGACAGGGGTCACCGGGGAGCTGTTTTTT | TRBD1 | TRBJ2-2 | TRBV5-1 | .
CASNPDRILYNEQFF | TGTGCCAGCAACCCGGACAGGATACTATACAATGAGCAGTTCTTC | TRBD1 | TRBJ2-1 | TRBV2 | .
CASSITGNTGELFF | TGTGCCAGTAGTATTACAGGGAACACCGGGGAGCTGTTTTTT | . | TRBJ2-2 | TRBV19 | .
CASSLDSGTGELFF | TGTGCCAGCAGCTTAGATTCGGGGACCGGGGAGCTGTTTTTT | . | TRBJ2-2 | TRBV11-3 | .
CASSFYTFGNTIYF | TGTGCCAGCAGCTTTTACACATTTGGAAACACCATATATTTT | . | TRBJ1-3 | TRBV7-9 | .
CASSYGRELYNEQFF | TGTGCCAGCAGTTATGGTCGGGAACTTTACAATGAGCAGTTCTTC | . | TRBJ2-1 | TRBV6-2/TRBV6-3 | .
CASSFIKETQYF | TGTGCCAGCAGCTTCATAAAAGAGACCCAGTACTTC | . | TRBJ2-5 | TRBV7-9 | .
CSAKTYEQYF | TGCAGTGCTAAGACCTACGAGCAGTACTTC | . | TRBJ2-7 | TRBV20-1 | .
CASSAPHRAGQETQYF | TGTGCCAGCAGCGCGCCCCATCGAGCGGGGCAAGAGACCCAGTACTTC | TRBD2 | TRBJ2-5 | TRBV9 | .
CASSQEVIAGADTQYF | TGTGCCAGCAGCCAAGAGGTGATAGCGGGAGCAGATACGCAGTATTTT | TRBD2 | TRBJ2-3 | TRBV4-2 | .
CASSYGQGGMNTEAFF | TGTGCCAGCAGTTACGGTCAGGGGGGAATGAACACTGAAGCTTTCTTT | TRBD1 | TRBJ1-1 | TRBV6-5 | .
CASSLGGGGGDTQYF | TGTGCCAGCAGCTTAGGGGGAGGGGGAGGGGATACGCAGTATTTT | . | TRBJ2-3 | TRBV7-2 | .
CASSLEDKVTGELFF | TGTGCCAGCAGCTTAGAGGACAAGGTCACCGGGGAGCTGTTTTTT | . | TRBJ2-2 | TRBV7-2 | once
CAISEPTGPSGGYGYTF | TGTGCCATCAGTGAGCCGACAGGCCCCTCCGGCGGATATGGCTACACCTTC | . | TRBJ1-2 | TRBV10-3 | .
CASSSGQGPYEQYF | TGTGCCAGCAGCTCGGGACAGGGACCCTACGAGCAGTACTTC | TRBD1 | TRBJ2-7 | TRBV11-2 | .